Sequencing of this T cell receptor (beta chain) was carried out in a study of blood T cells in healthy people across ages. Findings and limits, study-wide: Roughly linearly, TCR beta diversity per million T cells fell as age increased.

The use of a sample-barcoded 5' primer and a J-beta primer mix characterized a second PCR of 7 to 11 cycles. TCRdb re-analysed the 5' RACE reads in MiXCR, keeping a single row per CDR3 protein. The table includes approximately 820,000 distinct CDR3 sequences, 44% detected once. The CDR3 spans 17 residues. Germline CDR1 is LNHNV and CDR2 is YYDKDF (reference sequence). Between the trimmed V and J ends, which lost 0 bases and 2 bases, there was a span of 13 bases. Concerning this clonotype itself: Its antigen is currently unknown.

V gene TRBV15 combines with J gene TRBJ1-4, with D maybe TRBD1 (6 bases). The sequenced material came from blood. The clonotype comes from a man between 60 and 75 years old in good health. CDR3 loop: CATSREGAGRTNEKLFF. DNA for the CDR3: TGTGCCACCAGCAGAGAGGGGGCAGGGCGGACTAATGAAAAACTGTTTTTT.